This T cell receptor beta chain derives from a study of T cell responses to AZD1222 COVID-19 vaccine. Study-wide findings and caveats: Nearly half of spike-specific TCRs reportedly target variant regions that are unmutated in the B.1.351 and B.1.1.7 variants. Donor demographics were predominantly white British with a female majority; clonal diversity may be underestimated. Vaccination with two AZD1222 doses was followed by a rise in Spike-specific TCR breadth and depth. Seropositive at baseline were only six or seven AZD1222 recipients.

The germline gives CDR1 LNHDA, CDR2 SQIVND (reference sequence). This CDR3 is built from 15 residues. Trimming at V came to 5 bases and at J to 6 bases, leaving 5 bases not matched to a gene. Repertoires were generated with immunoSEQ multiplex PCR, while TCRdb's copy carries only in-frame clones and drops some. This sample has approximately 170,000 clones, with 80% to 95% found just once. Regarding this clone: Its specificity is unknown.

The chain has TRBV19 and TRBJ2-1, with 12 bases fitting TRBD2. The starting material was peripheral blood, obtained on day 0 of AZD1222 vaccination. This receptor was identified in an adult in good health. CDR3 coding DNA: TGTGCCAGTAGTCTACCGACTAGCGGGAGCAATGAGCAGTTCTTC. This codes for CASSLPTSGSNEQFF.